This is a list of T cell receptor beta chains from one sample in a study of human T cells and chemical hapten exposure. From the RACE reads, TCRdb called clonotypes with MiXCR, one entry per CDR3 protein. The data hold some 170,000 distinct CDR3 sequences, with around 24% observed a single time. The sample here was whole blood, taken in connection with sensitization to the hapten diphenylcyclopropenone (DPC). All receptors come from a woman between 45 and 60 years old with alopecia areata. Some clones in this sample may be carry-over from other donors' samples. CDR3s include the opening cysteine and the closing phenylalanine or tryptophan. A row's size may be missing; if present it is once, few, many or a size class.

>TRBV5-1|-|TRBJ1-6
CASSPGTGGSPLHF
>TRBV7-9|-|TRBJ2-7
CASSLGGGSTYEQYF
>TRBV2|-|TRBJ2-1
CASSKSGQPYNEQFF
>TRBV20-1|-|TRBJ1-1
CSARDPSDPNTEAFF
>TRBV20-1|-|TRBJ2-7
CSASQGREYEQYF
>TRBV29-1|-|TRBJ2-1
CSVDPGRSYNEQFF
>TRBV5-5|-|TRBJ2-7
CASSLDERITYEQYF
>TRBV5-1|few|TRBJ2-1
CASSLIAGVGRNNEQFF
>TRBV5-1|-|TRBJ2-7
CASSYLYREQQYF
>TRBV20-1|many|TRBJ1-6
CSARATGGSTNSPLHF
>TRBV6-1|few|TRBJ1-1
CASSEEGGGPTEAFF
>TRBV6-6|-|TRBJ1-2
CASSSGKRGGYTF
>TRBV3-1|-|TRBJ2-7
CASSVPGVREQYF
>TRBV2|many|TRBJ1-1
CASSEGLVAAEAFF
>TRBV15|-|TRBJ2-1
CATTAGSSYNEQFF
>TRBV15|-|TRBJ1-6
CASSLLGRSYNSPLHF
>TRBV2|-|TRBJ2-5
CASRREPQETQYF
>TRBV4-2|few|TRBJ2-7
CASSQGIAGDSYEQYF
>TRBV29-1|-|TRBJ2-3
CSVTSGSGTDTQYF
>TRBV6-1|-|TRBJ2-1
CASSSRLALYNEQFF
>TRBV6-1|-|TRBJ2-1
CASRAPYRGLVQTSYNEQFF
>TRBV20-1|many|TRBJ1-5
CSASQGSNQPQHF
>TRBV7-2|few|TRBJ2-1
CASSPPGSNEQFF
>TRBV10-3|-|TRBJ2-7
CAISETSFEQYF
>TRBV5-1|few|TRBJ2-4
CASSPAGNNIQYF
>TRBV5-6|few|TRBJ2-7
CASNPTGRGHEQYF
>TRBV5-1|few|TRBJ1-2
CASSSSRQSNYGYTF
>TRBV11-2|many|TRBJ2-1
CASSQGVSGRGREQFF
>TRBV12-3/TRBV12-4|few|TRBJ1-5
CASRPGTAYQPQHF
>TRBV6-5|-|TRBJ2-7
CAPDGDRGLAHTYEQYF
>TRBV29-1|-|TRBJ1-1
CSVKMGDTEAFF
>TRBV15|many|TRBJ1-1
CATSRNNGGAFF
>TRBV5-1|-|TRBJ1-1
CASSGQGPMNTEAFF
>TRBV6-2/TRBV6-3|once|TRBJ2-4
CASTLGPRSPFWYF
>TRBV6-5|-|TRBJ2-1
CASTQDRGRYNEQFF
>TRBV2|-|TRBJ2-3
CASSEIRDATDTQYF
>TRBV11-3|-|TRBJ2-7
CASSSSLAEAYEQYF
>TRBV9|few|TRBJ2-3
CASSVNPLSTDTQYF